This T cell receptor (beta chain) came from a study of shared clonotypes between healthy human individuals (dated by TCRdb to 2018 to 2021). Concerning the study at large: The cohort included three men and two women between 18 and 49 years of age. The study deeply sequenced blood TCR repertoires of five healthy adults to estimate repertoire size and the extent of clonotype sharing between individuals. For each donor, CD4 naive and CD4 memory were each run on three plates, CD8 naive on two plates, and CD8 memory on one plate. Each donor's leukapheresis produced roughly between about 0.8 and 8.9 billion PBMCs. To increase sequencing depth and limit assay-specific biases, TCR repertoire library preparation and sequencing were carried out by different laboratories using diverse techniques.

Cut back by 0 bases and 13 bases, the V and J ends lie 10 bases apart. The CDR3 holds 12 amino acids from the cysteine to the phenylalanine. Only CDR3 DNA is held: 36 bases, read in frame from base 1. CDR1 and CDR2, looked up from the germline V gene (reference sequence), are LNHNV and YYDKDF. The donors were healthy, HIV-negative adults who had no recently reported acute infections or vaccinations. All donors were Caucasian adults living in Nashville, Tennessee, USA. Magnetic negative selection was used to enrich CD4+ T cells, after which naive cells were positively selected on CD45RA and the negative fraction became the memory subset. Blood was obtained by leukapheresis, after which PBMCs were separated by Ficoll-Histopaque density gradient centrifugation and cryopreserved in liquid nitrogen vapor phase. Analytical flow cytometry was used to check the purity and quantity of every magnetically sorted T cell population. Each sorted fraction had its genomic DNA isolated and then quantified by UV absorbance on a Nanodrop 2000c.

Notes on this clone: What antigen it recognizes has not been identified. One base away there is no much larger clone; base qualities are not given.

Using the deep immunoSEQ assay, multiplex PCR amplified TCR CDR3 regions from genomic DNA. Genomic DNA extracted from each cell subset was distributed evenly over all wells of several immunoSEQ 96-well plates, and each plate served as one replicate. Each replicate PCR for sorted subsets received around 0.2 ug genomic DNA, equal to around 32,000 T cell genomes. The purified libraries were quantified using a Qubit 3.0 fluorometer, sized with a Bioanalyzer 2100, and then quantified again using the KAPA Library Quantification kit. Every immunoSEQ 96-well plate was sequenced on a separate single-read 150-cycle Illumina NextSeq 550 flow cell. The original methods were these. Because only junctional sequences without quality scores were contained in the immunoSEQ output, filtering matching that applied to full-length reads could not be performed. Sequences were annotated with PyIR, a Python wrapper for IgBLAST v1.9, and V/J genes and CDR3 were assigned using IMGT germline references. Reads with weak V/J assignments (E-value above 1e-6), missing CDR3, stop codons, out-of-frame junctions, or ambiguous translated residues were removed. V3J clonotypes were defined as sequences sharing an identical inferred V gene, J gene, and CDR3 amino acid sequence. Percentage overlap between repertoires was calculated by dividing the number of shared unique clonotypes by the size of the smaller repertoire. Richness of each repertoire was evaluated using RTK rarefaction, the Chao1 estimator, and Recon v2.1 estimates of unobserved clonotypes. For all TCRbeta clonotypes obtained by the gDNA method from four donors, generation probabilities were computed with OLGA. Sourced from immuneACCESS, this table was stored by TCRdb with only in-frame sequences that have V and J called. A share of the clones is absent; for the studies checked, an unresolved V gene accounts for under half, and the remainder has no known explanation. The V and J calls and clone size are taken from that table; D and trimming were inferred from the DNA. In all, the sample holds 850,000 to 1,200,000 clones, and approximately 70% of those were seen once. Around 1.4% of the sample belongs to the ten largest clones.

The investigation overall reported the following: Rarefaction of sorted-subset datasets indicated incomplete sequencing despite the large sequencing depth. When several donors were compared, the shared fraction of clonotypes was around 5% for naive CD4, 3.5% to 4% for naive CD8, roughly 2.5% for memory CD4, and 0.3% to 0.5% for memory CD8. Pairwise subsampling indicated that sequencing depth was expected to affect the degree of clonotype sharing among donors. Compared with non-shared clonotypes, clonotypes shared by all four sorted-subset donors had higher generation probabilities. Because the study included only a small number of donors, the genetic and exposure-history diversity represented was limited. Only blood was sampled, and tissue TCR repertoires likely differ from those in blood. Naive subsets generally had larger estimated clonotype richness than memory subsets did.

Rearrangement joined TRBV15 to TRBJ2-1; the D gene is not confidently resolved. This clonotype originated in a man younger than 35 in good health. The sample taken for sequencing was memory CD4+ T cells sorted from blood. The sample's cell subset or site label, decoded: CD45RA-negative fraction. CDR3 region: CATSRDNGPQFF. The DNA reads as follows: TGTGCCACCAGCAGAGATAACGGCCCCCAGTTCTTC.